Presented here are 27 T cell receptor beta chains from one specimen sequenced in a study of blood T cell repertoires in COVID-19. TCRdb's copy holds only in-frame clones and misses some; the assay was immunoSEQ multiplex PCR. The sample lists some 250,000 clones, 86% occurring once. The sequencing input was peripheral blood. The receptors derive from a young woman who had recovered from COVID-19.

The rearrangement joins TRBV7-9 to TRBJ1-4; the D gene is possibly TRBD1 (6 bases). V gave up 5 bases and J gave up 0 bases, with 10 bases separating them. CDR3 size: 15 residues. The germline gives CDR1 SEHNR, CDR2 FQNEAQ (reference sequence). CDR3 bases: TGTGCCAGCAGCCCCCCAGGGGCAACTAATGAAAAACTGTTTTTT. Its translation is CASSPPGATNEKLFF.

This clone occurred once. V and J are TRBV12-3 or TRBV12-4 and TRBJ1-2; D is ambiguous. This CDR3 is built from 12 residues. Trimming removed 2 bases at V and 4 bases at J, with 5 bases between. The CDR3 region has the DNA TGTGCCAGCAGTTTATTAGCCTATGGCTACACCTTC. Translated: CASSLLAYGYTF.

V gene TRBV7-3 combines with J gene TRBJ2-1; TRBD2 matches 9 bases. Germline V CDR1 and CDR2: SGHTA, FQGTGA. The V segment lost 5 bases and the J segment 4 bases; nucleotides outside the gene matches: 3. This CDR3 comprises 14 residues. CDR3 DNA sequence: TGTGCCAGCAGCAGCGGGGGGCTATACAATGAGCAGTTCTTC. It yields the protein CASSSGGLYNEQFF.

V usage is TRBV20-1 and J usage is TRBJ1-2; D gene unclear. Germline V gives CDR1 DFQATT, CDR2 SNEGSKA (reference sequence). CDR3 length: 10 residues. Trimming stripped 6 bases from V and 7 bases from J, with 9 bases between. The CDR3 region has the DNA TGCAGTGCCTCTGAGGTTGGCTACACCTTC. It specifies CSASEVGYTF.

This clone was seen more than once but under ten times. The V gene is TRBV6-1, the J gene TRBJ2-1, with 7 bases identical to TRBD2. In germline, CDR1 is MNHNS, CDR2 SASEGT. The CDR3 is 16 residues long. Trimming removed 2 bases from V and 1 base from J; junction bases left unmatched: 5. The CDR3 region has the DNA TGTGCCAGCAGTGAAAGCCCTAGCGGTTCCTACAATGAGCAGTTCTTC. Translation gives CASSESPSGSYNEQFF.

The chain joins TRBV3-1 (or the pseudogene TRBV3-2) to TRBJ1-5; D may be TRBD1 (5 bases). Deletions cut 5 bases from V and 0 bases from J, with 17 bases between. Germline V CDR1 and CDR2: LGHDT, YNNKEL (reference sequence). The CDR3 contains 17 residues. CDR3 in amino acids: CASSSPDTNYSNQPQHF. The CDR3 nucleotides read TGTGCCAGCAGCTCCCCGGACACAAATTATAGCAATCAGCCCCAGCATTTT.

In nucleotides, the CDR3 is TGTGCCAGCTCACCACTCGGGACAGGGGAAGAGCAGTACTTC. This codes for CASSPLGTGEEQYF. The chain joins TRBV18 to TRBJ2-7; 10 bases agree with TRBD1. CDR3 length: 14 amino acids. With 1 base clipped from V and 7 bases from J, the junction kept 4 bases outside the gene matches. The germline V gene has CDR1 KGHSH and CDR2 LQKENI. Based on the CDR3 plus reference TRBV18 and TRBJ2-7, the full variable domain is NAGVMQNPRHLVRRRGQEARLRCSPMKGHSHVYWYRQLPEEGLKFMVYLQKENIIDESGMPKERFSAEFPKEGPSILRIQQVVRGDSAAYFCASSPLGTGEEQYFGPGTRLTVT.

This sequence joins TRBV4-1 and TRBJ2-5; 9 bases align to TRBD2. The CDR3 length is 17 residues. Trimming cost V 1 base and J 2 bases; bases outside gene matches: 8. Germline V lookup: CDR1 MGHRA, CDR2 YSYEKL. CDR3 loop: CASSQGVAGALQETQYF. The CDR3 bases are TGCGCCAGCAGCCAAGGGGTAGCGGGGGCGTTACAAGAGACCCAGTACTTC.

The V and J genes are TRBV7-9 and TRBJ1-1; 9 positions agree with TRBD1. The CDR3 is 17 residues long. Germline-derived CDR1 and CDR2 are SEHNR and FQNEAQ (reference sequence). Trimming cost V 4 bases and J 0 bases; bases outside gene matches: 9. CDR3 sequence (DNA): TGTGCCAGCAGCTACTCGGAAGGGACAGGGATGAACACTGAAGCTTTCTTT. Its protein product is CASSYSEGTGMNTEAFF.

The chain joins TRBV5-1 to TRBJ1-2; 7 positions match TRBD1. CDR3 length equals 14 residues. From germline, CDR1 is SGHRS and CDR2 YFSETQ. V dropped 4 bases and J dropped 5; count of bases not matched to a gene: 8. The CDR3 loop is CASSDNTGAYGYTF. CDR3 in DNA: TGCGCCAGCAGCGATAACACAGGGGCATATGGCTACACCTTC.

This clone was seen a few times. V and J are TRBV7-3 and TRBJ1-1; weak D call: TRBD1 (5 bases). The CDR3 covers 14 residues. Germline V gene lookup returns CDR1 SGHTA and CDR2 FQGTGA. V was cut by 5 bases and J by 1 base, with 11 bases left in between. The CDR3 loop is CASSTSRENTEAFF. The CDR3 bases are TGTGCCAGCAGCACCAGCAGGGAGAACACTGAAGCTTTCTTT. Full variable domain (remainder filled in from reference TRBV7-3 and TRBJ1-1): GAGVSQTPSNKVTEKGKYVELRCDPISGHTALYWYRQSLGQGPEFLIYFQGTGAADDSGLPNDRFFAVRPEGSVSTLKIQRTERGDSAVYLCASSTSRENTEAFFGQGTRLTVV.

The DNA for the CDR3 is TGTGCCAGTAGTATGTACAGAAGCTCCTACAATGAGCAGTTCTTC. This gives the protein CASSMYRSSYNEQFF. This chain uses TRBV19 with TRBJ2-1; D not certain. The CDR3 is made up of 15 amino acids. Germline CDR1 and CDR2: LNHDA and SQIVND (reference sequence). The V end was cut by 3 bases, the J end by 0 bases, with 9 bases between.

This clone was found a few times. The V call is TRBV4-1, the J call TRBJ2-5; 16 nucleotides align to TRBD2. The CDR3 is 17 amino acids. Per the germline V gene, CDR1 is MGHRA and CDR2 is YSYEKL. V shed 3 bases and J 7 bases; nucleotides not matched to a gene: 8. The DNA of the CDR3 is TGCGCCAGCAGCCAGACGGGACTAGCGGGGGGGCACGGGACCCAGTACTTC. This codes for CASSQTGLAGGHGTQYF.

This clone was seen once. This sequence joins TRBV18 and TRBJ1-2; TRBD1 agrees at 8 bases. Germline V gene data show CDR1 as KGHSH and CDR2 as LQKENI. This CDR3 comprises 16 residues. Germline trimming cut 4 bases from V and 4 bases from J; bases unmatched to any gene: 11. In DNA form, the CDR3 reads TGTGCCAGCTCACTGATCCGGGCAGGGGGCTCCTATGGCTACACCTTC. Residues: CASSLIRAGGSYGYTF.

This clone came up a few times. The genes are TRBV7-9 and TRBJ2-5; 9 bases are shared with TRBD2. The germline CDR1 and CDR2 sequences are SEHNR and FQNEAQ (reference sequence). Germline trimming cut 6 bases from V and 4 bases from J; bases unmatched to any gene: 9. This CDR3 has 15 amino acids. This CDR3 is CASRESGGIGETQYF. The CDR3, as DNA: TGTGCCAGCAGGGAAAGCGGGGGGATCGGAGAGACCCAGTACTTC.

This clone appeared a few times. The rearrangement links TRBV30 to TRBJ1-1, with 11 bases aligning to TRBD1. The ends lost 3 bases at V and 5 bases at J; junction bases unmatched: 2. The CDR3 totals 13 residues. From germline, CDR1 is GTSNPN and CDR2 SVGIG (reference sequence). CDR3 sequence reads: CAWRGTGGTEAFF. In nucleotides, the CDR3 is TGTGCCTGGAGGGGGACAGGGGGTACTGAAGCTTTCTTT.

The chain uses TRBV29-1 and TRBJ1-1, with unresolved D. V lost 1 base and J 6 bases, leaving 9 bases between the germline ends. The germline V gene encodes CDR1 SQVTM and CDR2 ANQGSEA. The CDR3 consists of 12 residues. CDR3 in amino acids: CSVEGGQAEAFF. CDR3 nucleotides: TGCAGCGTTGAAGGAGGGCAGGCTGAAGCTTTCTTT.

V and J are TRBV15 and TRBJ1-3, with D maybe TRBD1 (6 bases). V was trimmed by 1 base and J by 2 bases, leaving 9 bases between them. Germline lookup yields CDR1 LNHNV and CDR2 YYDKDF (reference sequence). The CDR3 has 15 residues. CDR3 protein: CATSRGQAPGNTIYF. CDR3 DNA: TGTGCCACCAGCAGAGGACAGGCGCCTGGAAACACCATATATTTT. The full variable domain, in which reference TRBV15 and TRBJ1-3 provide the parts outside the CDR3, is DAMVIQNPRYQVTQFGKPVTLSCSQTLNHNVMYWYQQKSSQAPKLLFHYYDKDFNNEADTPDNFQSRRPNTSFCFLDIRSPGLGDTAMYLCATSRGQAPGNTIYFGEGSWLTVV.

This chain connects TRBV30 to TRBJ1-2, with D possibly being TRBD1 (5 bases). Trimming took off 1 base at V and 4 bases at J, with 16 bases between the two ends. Germline CDR1 is GTSNPN and CDR2 is SVGIG (reference sequence). The CDR3 is made up of 15 amino acids. CDR3 protein: CAWSGDSVNTYGYTF. In DNA form, the CDR3 reads TGTGCCTGGAGTGGTGACAGCGTCAACACCTATGGCTACACCTTC.

This chain uses TRBV6-5 with TRBJ2-7; 8 positions match TRBD1. The CDR3 spans 15 residues. Germline trimming cut 6 bases from V and 2 bases from J; bases unmatched to any gene: 9. Germline CDR1 and CDR2: MNHEY and SVGAGI. In DNA form, the CDR3 reads TGTGCCAGCAGCCACGCAGGACAGGGTCCCTACGAGCAGTACTTC. This translates into CASSHAGQGPYEQYF.

This clone has more than one count but fewer than ten. The V and J genes are TRBV18 and TRBJ1-5; D unclear. The CDR3 loop spans 15 amino acids. Per the germline V gene, CDR1 is KGHSH and CDR2 is LQKENI. The V end was cut by 3 bases, the J end by 4 bases, with 13 bases between. CDR3: CASSPSFGDNQPQHF. The CDR3 DNA reads TGTGCCAGCTCACCGTCGTTCGGGGATAATCAGCCCCAGCATTTT.

V gene TRBV10-2 combines with J gene TRBJ2-7, with 9 bases fitting TRBD1. The germline V gene has CDR1 WSHSY and CDR2 SAAADI. The CDR3 extends over 16 amino acids. V dropped 2 bases and J dropped 0; count of bases not matched to a gene: 5. Written as DNA, the CDR3 is TGCGCCAGCAGTGAGGGGGACAGGGCCACCTCCTACGAGCAGTACTTC. Encoded protein: CASSEGDRATSYEQYF.

The chain employs TRBV3-1 (or the pseudogene TRBV3-2) and TRBJ1-1; 8 bases line up with TRBD1. Trimming took 5 bases from V and 2 from J; bases not matched to a gene: 10. CDR1 and CDR2 from the germline V gene are LGHDT and YNNKEL (reference sequence). The CDR3 runs to 16 residues. As DNA, the CDR3 is TGTGCCAGCAGCTCAAAGGCAGGGGGCGTAAACACTGAAGCTTTCTTT. As protein: CASSSKAGGVNTEAFF.

The chain recombines TRBV27 with TRBJ1-1, with D unresolved. The CDR3 is 14 amino acids. V was clipped by 0 bases and J by 1 base, with 6 bases between them. CDR1 MNHEY and CDR2 SMNVEV come from the germline V gene (reference sequence). The CDR3 sequence is CASSLSEANTEAFF. DNA for the CDR3: TGTGCCAGCAGTTTATCGGAGGCGAACACTGAAGCTTTCTTT.

V gene TRBV5-1 combines with J gene TRBJ2-7; 10 positions match TRBD2. This CDR3 region has 15 residues. V was clipped by 2 bases and J by 2 bases; unmatched bases: 4. CDR1 and CDR2 from the germline V gene are SGHRS and YFSETQ. CDR3: CASSFDTSGAYEQYF. DNA for the CDR3: TGCGCCAGCAGCTTTGACACTAGCGGGGCCTACGAGCAGTACTTC. Based on the CDR3 plus reference TRBV5-1 and TRBJ2-7, the full variable domain is KAGVTQTPRYLIKTRGQQVTLSCSPISGHRSVSWYQQTPGQGLQFLFEYFSETQRNKGNFPGRFSGRQFSNSRSEMNVSTLELGDSALYLCASSFDTSGAYEQYFGPGTRLTVT.

This chain uses TRBV7-3 with TRBJ2-1, with 10 bases that match TRBD2. Germline V gene lookup returns CDR1 SGHTA and CDR2 FQGTGA. This CDR3 is built from 16 residues. V trimming: 5 bases; J trimming: 0 bases; junction bases outside the gene matches: 4. CDR3 protein: CASSPLAGASYNEQFF. CDR3 nucleotides: TGTGCCAGCAGCCCCCTAGCGGGGGCCTCCTACAATGAGCAGTTCTTC.

This chain connects TRBV5-4 to TRBJ1-1; D is perhaps TRBD1 (5 bases). From germline, CDR1 is SGHNT and CDR2 YYREEE (reference sequence). The ends were cut back, 4 bases at V and 1 base at J, with 14 bases in the middle. The CDR3 runs to 15 residues. The CDR3 DNA follows: TGTGCCAGCAGCCGCCGTGGCGGGGGGAACACTGAAGCTTTCTTT. This codes for CASSRRGGGNTEAFF.